This passage covers 20 T cell receptor beta chains from one sample sequenced in a study of T cell responses to AZD1222 COVID-19 vaccine. Sequencing was performed with immunoSEQ multiplex PCR; in TCRdb, only in-frame clones are kept and a portion is missing. Of around 84,000 clones in the sample, about 86% were seen once. The source material was peripheral blood, sampled on day 0 of MenACWY control vaccination. Receptor source: an adult in good health.

This sequence joins TRBV2 and TRBJ1-1; D unclear. The CDR3 totals 14 residues. Trimming stripped 6 bases from V and 4 bases from J, with 15 bases between. Germline V gene lookup returns CDR1 SNHLY and CDR2 FYNNEI. CDR3 amino acids: CASRKEEGATEAFF. CDR3 nucleotides: TGTGCCAGCAGGAAGGAGGAGGGTGCCACTGAAGCTTTCTTT.

The chain carries TRBV11-1 and TRBJ1-2, with 7 positions matching TRBD1. This CDR3 is built from 15 residues. The ends lost 3 bases at V and 5 bases at J; junction bases unmatched: 9. The germline CDR1 and CDR2 sequences are SGHAT and FQDESV (reference sequence). CDR3 bases: TGTGCCAGCAGCTTCCACGGGACAGATTTGTATGGCTACACCTTC. Residues: CASSFHGTDLYGYTF.

J is TRBJ1-1 and V is TRBV14; D is undetermined. The CDR3 is 14 residues long. Germline V gene sequence: CDR1 SGHDN, CDR2 FVKESK. V lost 3 bases and J 4 bases, leaving 12 bases between the germline ends. CDR3 protein: CASSQVRGVTEAFF. CDR3 in DNA: TGTGCCAGCAGCCAGGTCCGCGGGGTCACTGAAGCTTTCTTT.

The chain is built from TRBV5-1 and TRBJ1-4; no clear D gene. V lost 0 bases to trimming and J lost 0 bases, with 9 bases between them. This CDR3 region has 16 residues. The V gene's germline CDR1 is SGHRS and CDR2 YFSETQ. The CDR3 DNA follows: TGCGCCAGCAGCTTGGAGATCCCACCAACTAATGAAAAACTGTTTTTT. Encoded protein: CASSLEIPPTNEKLFF. The full variable domain, with the rest looked up from reference TRBV5-1 and TRBJ1-4, is KAGVTQTPRYLIKTRGQQVTLSCSPISGHRSVSWYQQTPGQGLQFLFEYFSETQRNKGNFPGRFSGRQFSNSRSEMNVSTLELGDSALYLCASSLEIPPTNEKLFFGSGTQLSVL.

The V call is TRBV18, the J call TRBJ2-3; TRBD1 matches at 7 bases. CDR1 and CDR2 (germline): KGHSH, LQKENI. The CDR3 totals 14 residues. With V trimmed by 11 bases and J by 2 bases, 10 bases remained unmatched. The CDR3 here is CAGSGTADTDTQYF. DNA for the CDR3: TGTGCCGGATCCGGGACAGCGGACACAGATACGCAGTATTTT.

The chain has TRBV4-3 and TRBJ1-4; weak D call: TRBD1 (6 bases). V dropped 4 bases and J dropped 0 bases, with 12 bases sitting between them. Germline CDR1 LGHNA, CDR2 YSLEER. This CDR3 spans 16 amino acids. The CDR3 sequence: CASSRKNRATNEKLFF. The DNA for the CDR3 is TGCGCCAGCAGCCGCAAGAACAGGGCAACTAATGAAAAACTGTTTTTT.

This clone has only a few counts. The genes are TRBV6-6 and TRBJ1-2; D gene ambiguous. V lost 2 bases and J lost 8, with 3 bases in between. Germline lookup yields CDR1 MNHNY and CDR2 SVGAGI (reference sequence). CDR3 length: 10 residues. The CDR3 spells CASSYGGYTF. Written as DNA, the CDR3 is TGTGCCAGCAGTTACGGCGGCTACACCTTC.

The J gene is TRBJ1-2, the V gene TRBV5-4; 8 nucleotides match TRBD1. Looked up from germline, CDR1 is SGHNT and CDR2 is YYREEE (reference sequence). Germline trimming cut 4 bases from V and 2 bases from J; bases unmatched to any gene: 4. CDR3 length: 14 residues. In DNA form, the CDR3 reads TGTGCCAGCAGCCGGGACAGGATAAACTATGGCTACACCTTC. It codes for CASSRDRINYGYTF.

This clone came up once. The chain combines TRBV6-1 with TRBJ1-3; D is ambiguous. In germline, CDR1 is MNHNS, CDR2 SASEGT. The CDR3 has 15 amino acids. Trimming took 1 base from V and 0 from J, leaving 7 bases between them. This CDR3 reads CASSEVNLSGNTIYF. The CDR3 coding sequence is TGTGCCAGCAGTGAAGTAAATCTCTCTGGAAACACCATATATTTT.

V is TRBV6-1 and J is TRBJ1-6; D not resolved. The CDR3 length is 13 residues. Trimming removed 1 base at V and 10 bases at J, with 8 bases between. Germline V lookup: CDR1 MNHNS, CDR2 SASEGT. The CDR3 region is CASSEVARSPLHF. The CDR3, as DNA: TGTGCCAGCAGTGAAGTCGCCAGATCACCCCTCCACTTT.

The chain employs TRBV6-4 and TRBJ1-2; a possible D gene is TRBD1 (5 bases). The CDR3 is made up of 15 amino acids. Per the germline V gene, CDR1 is MRHNA and CDR2 is SNTAGT. Trimming stripped 7 bases from V and 0 bases from J, with 15 bases between. Here the CDR3 DNA reads TGTGCCAGCACCAGAGACAGTCGCTCTAACTATGGCTACACCTTC. Protein product: CASTRDSRSNYGYTF.

Of note for this clone: Other DNA sequences in this specimen translate into the identical CDR3. This chain joins TRBV5-8 and TRBJ2-7; no definite D call. V was clipped by 4 bases and J by 0 bases, with 5 bases between them. Germline V gene data show CDR1 as SGHTS and CDR2 as YDEGEE. The CDR3 runs to 12 residues. CDR3 nucleotide sequence: TGTGCCAGCAGCGGGGACTCCTACGAGCAGTACTTC. The encoded protein is CASSGDSYEQYF.

J is TRBJ1-3 and V is TRBV5-5; no reliable D call. The CDR3 extends over 14 amino acids. The germline V and J ends were trimmed by 0 bases and 0 bases, with 4 bases remaining between them. In germline, CDR1 is SGHKS, CDR2 YYEKEE (reference sequence). The CDR3 nucleotides read TGTGCCAGCAGCTTGGAATCCTCTGGAAACACCATATATTTT. It translates to CASSLESSGNTIYF. Combining the CDR3 with reference TRBV5-5 and TRBJ1-3 gives the whole variable domain DAGVTQSPTHLIKTRGQQVTLRCSPISGHKSVSWYQQVLGQGPQFIFQYYEKEERGRGNFPDRFSARQFPNYSSELNVNALLLGDSALYLCASSLESSGNTIYFGEGSWLTVV.

V and J are TRBV23-1 and TRBJ2-7; no definite D call. TRBV23-1 is designated an ORF whose function remains uncertain. The CDR3 consists of 14 residues. V lost 8 bases, J lost 1 base, and 15 bases lay in between. The CDR3 DNA reads as TGCGCCAGCCCCCCCCGGATGGATTCCTACGAGCAGTACTTC. Residues: CASPPRMDSYEQYF.

This clone was counted once. CDR3 residues: CSASTPQGLQETQYF. DNA for the CDR3: TGCAGTGCTAGTACTCCACAGGGACTCCAAGAGACCCAGTACTTC. J is TRBJ2-5 and V is TRBV20-1; D possibly uses TRBD1 or TRBD2 (6 bases each). The ends were cut back, 3 bases at V and 1 base at J, with 15 bases in the middle. The CDR3 loop spans 15 amino acids. Germline V gene lookup returns CDR1 DFQATT and CDR2 SNEGSKA (reference sequence).

The chain employs TRBV19 and TRBJ2-3; D possibly corresponds to TRBD2 (6 bases). The V gene lost 3 bases and the J gene lost 2 bases, with 9 bases spanning the gap. CDR3 length: 14 residues. The germline V gene has CDR1 LNHDA and CDR2 SQIVND (reference sequence). CDR3 DNA sequence: TGTGCCAGTAGTATCGCGCGGGACACAGATACGCAGTATTTT. It codes for CASSIARDTDTQYF.

The CDR3 sequence is CASSDRDYQFF. The CDR3 region has the DNA TGTGCCAGCAGCGACCGGGACTACCAGTTCTTC. V usage is TRBV3-1 (or the pseudogene TRBV3-2) and J usage is TRBJ2-1; 7 bases align to TRBD2. V lost 5 bases to trimming and J lost 13 bases; unmatched junction nucleotides: 5. CDR1 is LGHDT and CDR2 is YNNKEL in the germline V gene (reference sequence). The CDR3 contains 11 residues.

The chain carries TRBV5-6 and TRBJ2-5; D is ambiguous. Trimming stripped 3 bases from V and 5 bases from J, with 11 bases between. The CDR3 sequence is 13 residues long. Germline V gives CDR1 SGHDT, CDR2 YYEEEE. CDR3 coding DNA: TGTGCCAGCAGCTCCGGACCCGCGGAGACCCAGTACTTC. It encodes CASSSGPAETQYF.

The chain combines TRBV29-1 with TRBJ1-5, with a weak D call TRBD1 (6 bases). CDR3 size: 12 residues. V was trimmed by 6 bases and J by 5 bases, leaving 11 bases between them. Germline V CDR1 and CDR2: SQVTM, ANQGSEA. The CDR3 nucleotides read TGCAGCGTGGGGGGGCAGGATCAGCCCCAGCATTTT. The encoded protein is CSVGGQDQPQHF.

The count of this clone is one. This chain joins TRBV29-1 and TRBJ2-7; no clear D. V lost 4 bases and J lost 2, with 15 bases in between. The CDR3 extends over 14 amino acids. Looked up from germline, CDR1 is SQVTM and CDR2 is ANQGSEA. The CDR3 is CSVASLGTTYEQYF. The CDR3 bases are TGCAGCGTTGCGTCTTTGGGCACCACCTACGAGCAGTACTTC.